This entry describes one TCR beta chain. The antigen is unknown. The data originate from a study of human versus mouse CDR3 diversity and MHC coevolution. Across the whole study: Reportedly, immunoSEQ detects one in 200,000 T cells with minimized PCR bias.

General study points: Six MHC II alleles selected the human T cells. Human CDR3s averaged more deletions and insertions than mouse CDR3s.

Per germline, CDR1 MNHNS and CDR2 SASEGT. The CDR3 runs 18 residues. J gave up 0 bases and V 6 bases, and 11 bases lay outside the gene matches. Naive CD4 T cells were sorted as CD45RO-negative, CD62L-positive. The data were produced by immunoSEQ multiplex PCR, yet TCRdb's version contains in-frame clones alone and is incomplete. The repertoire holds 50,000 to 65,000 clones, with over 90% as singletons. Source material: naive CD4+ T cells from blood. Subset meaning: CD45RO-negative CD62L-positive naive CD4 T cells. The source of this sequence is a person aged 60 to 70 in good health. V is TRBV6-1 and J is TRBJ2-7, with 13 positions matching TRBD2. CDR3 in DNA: TGTGCCAGCAGGGAATCGGGACTAGCGGGGTCCAGCTCCTACGAGCAGTACTTC. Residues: CASRESGLAGSSSYEQYF.